This TCR beta chain was profiled in a study of blood T cell repertoires in COVID-19. Study background: COVID-19 samples from acute and convalescent phases originated in the United States, Italy and Spain. The analysed material was cDNA or gDNA that came from T cells, B-cell-depleted T cells, or PBMCs.

V shed 2 bases, J shed 5 bases, and the junction held 3 bases outside the gene matches. The CDR3 has 15 residues. Germline loops: CDR1 LGHDT, CDR2 YNNKEL (reference sequence). The authors' processing: Reference gene primers were amplified, and this amplification served to estimate nucleated cell counts. This table comes from immunoSEQ multiplex PCR, and its TCRdb copy is limited to in-frame clones, with some not included. That table furnishes V, J and clone size, whereas the DNA furnished D and trimming. The sample holds some 80,000 clones; 90% are singletons and the top ten take roughly 15%. The genes are TRBV3-1 (or the pseudogene TRBV3-2) and TRBJ1-6; TRBD1 matches 7 bases. The clonotype was recovered from a woman older than 75 with active or convalescent COVID-19. Sequenced: peripheral blood. The CDR3, as DNA: TGTGCCAGCAGCCAAAACAGGGGCAATAATTCACCCCTCCACTTT. It codes for CASSQNRGNNSPLHF.